This T cell receptor beta chain was observed in a study of beta chain features in type 1 diabetes. Study findings and constraints: All four CD4+ subsets of Type 1 diabetes patients contained TCRB CDR3s that were moderately but significantly shorter.

It was one heparinised blood draw, averaging around 100 mL, that each donor gave. To note about this clone: The antigen remains undetermined.

Every isolated RNA sample was fully reverse transcribed, so sequencing captured expressed TCRB transcripts. This table comes from immunoSEQ multiplex PCR, and its TCRdb copy is limited to in-frame clones, with some not included. The sample lists 250,000 or so clones, roughly 20% occurring once. The CDR3 extends over 15 amino acids. The ends lost 5 bases at V and 3 bases at J; junction bases unmatched: 4. Germline V gene lookup returns CDR1 LNHNV and CDR2 YYDKDF (reference sequence). What was sequenced was naive CD4+ T cells from blood. The TCR comes from a woman between 40 and 55 years old with type 1 diabetes. The chain employs TRBV15 and TRBJ2-1; 10 positions agree with TRBD1. CDR3 in amino acids: CATSPRTGGYNEQFF. CDR3 nucleotides: TGTGCCACCAGCCCACGGACAGGGGGCTACAATGAGCAGTTCTTC.